The rows below give T cell receptor beta chains drawn from one sample of a study of blood T cell repertoires in COVID-19. Clones were sequenced by immunoSEQ multiplex PCR, and TCRdb holds only the in-frame ones, with some missing. The table includes around 100,000 clones, over 75% detected once. Sequencing was done on a sample of peripheral blood. All receptors derive from a man between 65 and 85 years old with active or convalescent COVID-19. CDR3s include the opening cysteine and the closing phenylalanine or tryptophan. The D gene is left open where the match is weak. Clone sizes are given selectively: once, few, many, or a class where the clone is expanded.

NA TRBJ1-2 NA TRBV28 CASSLGAYGYTF TGTGCCAGCAGTTTGGGGGCCTATGGCTACACCTTC
NA TRBJ1-5 NA TRBV2 CASRLRTVQPQHF TGTGCCAGCAGGTTAAGGACAGTGCAGCCCCAGCATTTT
NA TRBJ1-2 NA TRBV5-1 CASSLGEGYGYTF TGCGCCAGCAGCTTGGGCGAGGGCTATGGCTACACCTTC
NA TRBJ1-4 NA TRBV18 CASLTGLGEKLFF TGTGCCAGCCTAACAGGGCTGGGGGAAAAACTGTTTTTT
NA TRBJ2-3 NA TRBV3-1/TRBV3-2 CASSQDAGDTQYF TGTGCCAGCAGCCAAGATGCGGGGGATACGCAGTATTTT
TRBD1 TRBJ2-2 NA TRBV24-1 CATSDPGQGFGELFF TGTGCCACCAGTGATCCGGGACAGGGGTTCGGGGAGCTGTTTTTT
TRBD1 TRBJ1-1 NA TRBV6-9 CASSFRDRGDTEAFF TGTGCCAGCAGTTTCCGGGACAGGGGTGACACTGAAGCTTTCTTT
NA TRBJ1-2 NA TRBV5-4 CASSLGTVQYTF TGTGCCAGCAGCTTGGGGACAGTCCAATATACCTTC
TRBD1 TRBJ1-2 once TRBV6-5 CASRVDRDNGYTF TGTGCCAGCAGGGTTGACAGGGACAATGGCTACACCTTC
NA TRBJ1-1 NA TRBV25-1 CASSENFSQGRVWAFF TGTGCCAGCAGTGAAAATTTTAGTCAGGGTCGGGTGTGGGCTTTCTTT
NA TRBJ1-2 NA TRBV3-1/TRBV3-2 CASSQTRGGYTF TGTGCCAGCAGCCAAACCAGGGGCGGCTACACCTTC
NA TRBJ1-2 NA TRBV14 CASSRRGNYGYTF TGTGCCAGCAGCCGAAGGGGTAACTATGGCTACACCTTC
NA TRBJ2-6 NA TRBV7-2 CASSPRGGPGANVLTF TGTGCCAGCAGCCCGAGGGGGGGCCCTGGGGCCAACGTCCTGACTTTC
NA TRBJ1-2 NA TRBV5-4 CASSLDRGARWGYTF TGTGCCAGCAGCTTGGATCGGGGGGCGAGGTGGGGCTACACCTTC
TRBD2 TRBJ2-1 NA TRBV12-3/TRBV12-4 CASKPGLAGEQFF TGTGCCAGCAAGCCGGGACTAGCAGGCGAGCAGTTCTTC
NA TRBJ1-6 NA TRBV3-1/TRBV3-2 CASSQQIGTGSPLHF TGTGCCAGCAGCCAGCAGATCGGTACAGGCTCACCCCTCCACTTT
TRBD1 TRBJ1-2 NA TRBV27 CASSPLTGQANNYGYTF TGTGCCAGCAGTCCCCTAACCGGACAGGCCAATAACTATGGCTACACCTTC
TRBD1 TRBJ2-7 NA TRBV7-9 CASSLGQGATYEQYF TGTGCCAGCAGCTTAGGGCAGGGGGCCACCTACGAGCAGTACTTC
NA TRBJ2-7 NA TRBV6-5 CASSWDTVRPYEQYF TGTGCCAGCAGTTGGGACACCGTTAGGCCCTACGAGCAGTACTTC
NA TRBJ2-1 NA TRBV11-2 CASSPPRSMRNEQFF TGTGCCAGCAGCCCCCCGAGGAGCATGCGGAATGAGCAGTTCTTC
NA TRBJ2-4 NA TRBV28 CASSLSPGGDIQYF TGTGCCAGCAGTTTATCCCCAGGAGGGGACATTCAGTACTTC
TRBD1 TRBJ2-5 once TRBV29-1 CSALRDRGAETQYF TGCAGCGCGCTCCGGGACAGGGGAGCAGAGACCCAGTACTTC
NA TRBJ1-1 once TRBV5-1 CASSFAGPTEAFF TGCGCCAGCAGCTTCGCTGGGCCCACTGAAGCTTTCTTT
TRBD1 TRBJ1-5 NA TRBV2 CASRGQGKQPQHF TGTGCCAGCAGGGGACAGGGTAAGCAGCCCCAGCATTTT
NA TRBJ1-2 NA TRBV6-1 CASSEGSANYGYTF TGTGCCAGCAGTGAAGGGTCAGCTAACTATGGCTACACCTTC
TRBD1 TRBJ1-2 NA TRBV2 CASRDRGPYGYTF TGTGCCAGCAGGGACAGGGGGCCTTATGGCTACACCTTC
NA TRBJ1-5 NA TRBV19 CASSTTGMDYQPQHF TGTGCCAGTAGTACAACAGGGATGGACTATCAGCCCCAGCATTTT
TRBD1 TRBJ2-1 NA TRBV28 CASKWTGSYNEQFF TGTGCCAGCAAGTGGACAGGCTCCTACAATGAGCAGTTCTTC
NA TRBJ2-2 NA TRBV28 CASSSGGPGELFF TGTGCCAGCAGTTCCGGAGGGCCCGGGGAGCTGTTTTTT
TRBD1 TRBJ1-4 NA TRBV3-1/TRBV3-2 CASSLRGEKLFF TGTGCCAGCAGCCTCAGGGGGGAAAAACTGTTTTTT
TRBD2 TRBJ2-2 NA TRBV5-5 CASTPGLAGTNTGELFF TGTGCCAGCACCCCGGGACTAGCCGGTACTAACACCGGGGAGCTGTTTTTT